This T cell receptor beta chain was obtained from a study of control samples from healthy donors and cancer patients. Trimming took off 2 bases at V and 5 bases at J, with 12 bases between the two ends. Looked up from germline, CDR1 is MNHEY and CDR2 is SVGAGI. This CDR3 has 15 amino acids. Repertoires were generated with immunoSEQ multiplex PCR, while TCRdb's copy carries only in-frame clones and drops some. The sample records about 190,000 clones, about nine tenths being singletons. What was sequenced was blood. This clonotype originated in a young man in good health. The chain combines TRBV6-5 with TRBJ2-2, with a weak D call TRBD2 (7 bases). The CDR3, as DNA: TGTGCCAGCAGTTACGGGGGGGCCTGGACCGGGGAGCTGTTTTTT. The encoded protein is CASSYGGAWTGELFF.